Sequencing of this TCR beta chain was carried out in a study of blood T cell repertoires in COVID-19. Looking at the study overall: The study drew acute and convalescent COVID-19 samples from the United States, Italy and Spain.

V lost 3 bases and J 12 bases, leaving 15 bases between the germline ends. CDR3 length equals 12 residues. The germline CDR1 and CDR2 sequences are SGDLS and YYNGEE. Here immunoSEQ multiplex PCR was the method, and the copy in TCRdb shows in-frame clones only, minus some. This sample has 180,000 or so clones, with about 85% found just once. The rearrangement uses TRBV9 and TRBJ1-1; D unresolved. The sequenced sample consisted of peripheral blood. The sequence came from an elderly woman with acute or convalescent COVID-19. CDR3 coding DNA: TGTGCCAGCAGCGGTACCGAACTCAGGCCTTTCTTT. Translating gives CASSGTELRPFF.